A single sample is the source of the 5 T cell receptor beta chains below, sequenced in a study of T cells expressing NK-cell markers. TCRdb re-analyzed the 5' RACE reads; it lists each CDR3 protein once, without DNA. The clone table shows roughly 150,000 distinct CDR3 sequences, with the ten largest holding 18%. The sample was blood T cells: a sorted CD56 or NKG2C T cell subset, CD4+ or CD8+ T cells, or bulk PBMC T cells (not recorded which). The receptor source for this set is a woman between 18 and 75 years old in good health.

CDR3 sequence: CASSVTRNTGELFF. J is TRBJ2-2 and V is TRBV7-7. This CDR3 is 14 amino acids long. The V gene's germline CDR1 is SSHAT and CDR2 FNYEAQ (reference sequence).

The rearrangement links TRBV29-1 to TRBJ1-4; as DNA is missing, the TRBD1 call by TCRdb cannot be tested. Germline V gene sequence: CDR1 SQVTM, CDR2 ANQGSEA. The CDR3 is 11 amino acids. CDR3: CSVVSSDILFF.

The V call is TRBV7-9, the J call TRBJ1-2. This CDR3 comprises 16 residues. The germline V gene encodes CDR1 SEHNR and CDR2 FQNEAQ (reference sequence). CDR3 region: CASSLAEGSGNYGYTF.

The chain is built from TRBV5-1 and TRBJ1-1. CDR3 length equals 15 residues. Germline values: CDR1 SGHRS, CDR2 YFSETQ. CDR3 sequence reads: CASSLDWVAVTEAFF.

The rearrangement uses TRBV7-8 and TRBJ2-5; the D call of TRBD1 rests on TCRdb alone, since no DNA is present to check it. This CDR3 spans 15 amino acids. CDR1 is SGHVS and CDR2 is FQNEAQ in the germline V gene. CDR3 in amino acids: CASSLAETRGGTQYF.